This entry lists 7 T cell receptor beta chains sequenced from one sample in a study of cytomegalovirus exposure and HLA in healthy donors. Clones were sequenced by immunoSEQ multiplex PCR, and TCRdb holds only the in-frame ones, with some missing. The sample lists 150,000 to 200,000 clones, around nine tenths occurring once. Sequencing input: PBMCs. The receptors here all came from a man aged 18 to 29 in good health and CMV-seronegative.

The DNA for the CDR3 is TGTGCCAGTAGCTGGACTAGCGGATCGAACACCGGGGAGCTGTTTTTT. This translates into CASSWTSGSNTGELFF. The V call is TRBV19, the J call TRBJ2-2, with 10 bases matching TRBD2. CDR1 is LNHDA and CDR2 is SQIVND in the germline V gene (reference sequence). The CDR3 is made up of 16 amino acids. V gave up 6 bases and J gave up 0 bases; unmatched junction bases: 4. Variable domain in full (rest from reference TRBV19 and TRBJ2-2): DGGITQSPKYLFRKEGQNVTLSCEQNLNHDAMYWYRQDPGQGLRLIYYSQIVNDFQKGDIAEGYSVSREKKESFPLTVTSAQKNPTAFYLCASSWTSGSNTGELFFGEGSRLTVL.

The chain links TRBV5-4 to TRBJ1-6, with 8 positions matching TRBD1. Trimming at V came to 3 bases and at J to 7 bases, leaving 6 bases not matched to a gene. CDR1 is SGHNT, CDR2 YYREEE, per germline (reference sequence). The CDR3 is 15 amino acids. The CDR3 loop reads CASSWQDRVNSPLHF. CDR3 DNA sequence: TGTGCCAGCAGCTGGCAGGACAGGGTGAATTCACCCCTCCACTTT.

The chain carries TRBV27 and TRBJ1-6; no reliable D call. The CDR3 sequence is 13 residues long. V dropped 4 bases and J dropped 9 bases, with 10 bases sitting between them. CDR1 and CDR2 (germline): MNHEY, SMNVEV (reference sequence). The CDR3: CASSYGLSSPLHF. As DNA, the CDR3 is TGTGCCAGCAGTTACGGACTGAGTTCACCCCTCCACTTT.

The chain recombines TRBV5-4 with TRBJ1-2; 8 bases are a match to TRBD1. V was clipped by 2 bases and J by 4 bases; unmatched bases: 10. CDR1 is SGHNT and CDR2 is YYREEE in the germline V gene (reference sequence). CDR3 length: 16 residues. This chain's CDR3 is CASSFDGQGSSYGYTF. CDR3 DNA sequence: TGTGCCAGCAGCTTTGATGGACAGGGCAGTAGCTATGGCTACACCTTC.

This clone was seen a single time. This chain joins TRBV6-4 and TRBJ2-1; 8 bases align to TRBD1. Germline CDR1 and CDR2: MRHNA and SNTAGT. Unmatched junction bases numbered 5, after V lost 1 base and J lost 3 bases. CDR3 size: 16 residues. The CDR3 DNA sequence: TGTGCCAGCAGTGACTACATGACAGGGGACTACAATGAGCAGTTCTTC. Translating it yields CASSDYMTGDYNEQFF.

J is TRBJ1-2 and V is TRBV4-3; D remains unclear. Per germline, CDR1 LGHNA and CDR2 YSLEER. The length of the CDR3 is 17 residues. Trimming cost V 0 bases and J 4 bases, with 18 bases left between them. The CDR3 nucleotides are TGCGCCAGCAGCCAAGATCACGAAGTGGGCCTGGTCTATGGCTACACCTTC. Translating gives CASSQDHEVGLVYGYTF.

CDR3 coding DNA: TGTGCCAGCAGTGAAAGGGGTCCTAGCAATCAGCCCCAGCATTTT. It encodes CASSERGPSNQPQHF. This rearrangement joins TRBV25-1 to TRBJ1-5, with TRBD1 as a possible D gene (5 bases). This CDR3 is built from 15 residues. Trimming left V 2 bases short and J 0 bases short, with 8 bases between. CDR1 is MGHDK and CDR2 is SYGVNS in the germline V gene.